The sequence of this T cell receptor (beta chain) was determined in a study of CXCR3-negative and CXCR3-positive naive CD8 T cells. The method, 5' RACE with UMI labels, was used to prepare the TRB cDNA libraries. TCRdb re-analyzed the 5' RACE reads; it lists each CDR3 protein once, without DNA. This sample lists 75,000 to 100,000 distinct CDR3 sequences; its ten largest clones have 1.5% to 2%. Per germline, CDR1 DFQATT and CDR2 SNEGSKA (reference sequence). The CDR3 runs to 14 residues. Naive cells were sorted as CD45RO-, CCR7+, CD27+ and CD95-. With respect to this clonotype: As yet, its antigen is unknown.

Overall study results and limits: Naive subsets did not differ in surface CD5, and TRB CDR3 properties served to infer TCR strength. Comparison of naive cells showed more hydrophobic TRB CDR3s in CXCR3-positive than in CXCR3-negative naive cells. TRBV-TRBJ usage was alike in naive CXCR3-negative and CXCR3-positive cells but differed in memory cells.

This clonotype was obtained from a human donor in good health. Some clones in this sample may be carry-over from other donors' samples. The chain carries TRBV20-1 and TRBJ2-1; no DNA is available, so the TRBD2 call from TCRdb remains unchecked. Source material: naive CXCR3- CD8+ T cells from blood. Subset here: CD45RO-CCR7+CD27+CD95- naive CD8+ T cells lacking CXCR3 (TNR3-). CDR3 protein: CSASSSGDYNEQFF.